This is a list of T cell receptor beta chains from one sample in a study of cytomegalovirus exposure and HLA in healthy donors. Using immunoSEQ multiplex PCR, the repertoire was profiled, and TCRdb retains in-frame clones only, with some absent. This repertoire shows about 200,000 clones, approximately 11% found once; its top ten account for 7.5% to 10%. The sequencing sample was made of PBMCs. Every receptor here comes from a man aged 50-60 years in good health and CMV-seropositive. The CDR3 runs from the conserved cysteine through the conserved F or W. Each record gives: J gene, V gene, D gene, clone size, CDR3 length, CDR3 protein, CDR3 DNA. The D gene is left open where the match is weak. Size tells how often a clone was seen (once, few, many) or the class of an expanded clone, and some rows leave it out.

J: TRBJ2-7; V: TRBV18; D: TRBD1; size: .; length: 15; CDR3: CASSPRTGPEYEQYF; DNA: TGTGCCAGCTCACCAAGGACAGGTCCGGAATACGAGCAGTACTTC
J: TRBJ2-2; V: TRBV6-4; D: .; size: few; length: 12; CDR3: CASSDSGGELFF; DNA: TGTGCCAGCAGTGACTCCGGGGGGGAGCTGTTTTTT
J: TRBJ1-3; V: TRBV6-5; D: .; size: .; length: 14; CDR3: CASSPSNSGNTIYF; DNA: TGTGCCAGCAGCCCATCAAACTCTGGAAACACCATATATTTT
J: TRBJ2-5; V: TRBV29-1; D: .; size: few; length: 12; CDR3: CSVGGRQETQYF; DNA: TGCAGCGTTGGGGGCAGACAAGAGACCCAGTACTTC
J: TRBJ1-5; V: TRBV19; D: TRBD1; size: few; length: 18; CDR3: CASSSWISGTAKNQPQHF; DNA: TGTGCCAGTAGCTCCTGGATCTCCGGGACAGCTAAAAATCAGCCCCAGCATTTT
J: TRBJ2-1; V: TRBV5-4; D: .; size: .; length: 12; CDR3: CASSPEGREQFF; DNA: TGTGCCAGCAGCCCGGAGGGGCGGGAGCAGTTCTTC
J: TRBJ2-1; V: TRBV4-3; D: TRBD2; size: few; length: 16; CDR3: CASSPAGGRSYNEQFF; DNA: TGCGCCAGCAGCCCGGCGGGGGGCCGCTCCTACAATGAGCAGTTCTTC
J: TRBJ2-1; V: TRBV11-3; D: .; size: .; length: 16; CDR3: CASSPEGGASYNEQFF; DNA: TGTGCCAGCAGCCCCGAGGGGGGGGCTTCCTACAATGAGCAGTTCTTC
J: TRBJ2-3; V: TRBV5-4; D: TRBD2; size: few; length: 18; CDR3: CASSLEDRLAGVTDTQYF; DNA: TGTGCCAGCAGCTTGGAGGATCGACTAGCGGGAGTCACAGATACGCAGTATTTT
J: TRBJ1-5; V: TRBV2; D: .; size: few; length: 13; CDR3: CASTGGSNQPQHF; DNA: TGTGCCAGCACCGGAGGGAGCAATCAGCCCCAGCATTTT
J: TRBJ2-2; V: TRBV2; D: .; size: few; length: 17; CDR3: CASSDGGTGLLAGELFF; DNA: TGTGCCAGCAGTGATGGGGGGACGGGCCTCTTGGCCGGGGAGCTGTTTTTT
J: TRBJ1-2; V: TRBV30; D: .; size: .; length: 12; CDR3: CAWRDRHYGYTF; DNA: TGTGCCTGGAGGGACAGACACTATGGCTACACCTTC
J: TRBJ1-5; V: TRBV7-2; D: .; size: few; length: 14; CDR3: CASSLTRYNQPQHF; DNA: TGTGCCAGCAGCCTCACGCGGTACAATCAGCCCCAGCATTTT
J: TRBJ1-3; V: TRBV5-6; D: .; size: .; length: 13; CDR3: CASSIRRGNTIYF; DNA: TGTGCCAGCAGCATTCGGAGAGGAAACACCATATATTTT
J: TRBJ1-2; V: TRBV11-2; D: .; size: few; length: 13; CDR3: CASSVDRNYGYTF; DNA: TGTGCCAGCAGCGTGGACAGAAACTATGGCTACACCTTC
J: TRBJ1-6; V: TRBV2; D: TRBD1; size: .; length: 15; CDR3: CASRVTGGYISPLHF; DNA: TGTGCCAGCAGAGTGACAGGGGGATATATTTCACCCCTCCACTTT
J: TRBJ1-2; V: TRBV7-2; D: .; size: .; length: 16; CDR3: CASSLSLAGAIGGYTF; DNA: TGTGCCAGCAGCTTATCTTTGGCGGGCGCAATAGGTGGCTACACCTTC
J: TRBJ1-2; V: TRBV29-1; D: TRBD1; size: few; length: 12; CDR3: CSVEFQGDGYTF; DNA: TGCAGCGTTGAATTTCAGGGGGACGGCTACACCTTC
J: TRBJ1-2; V: TRBV10-2; D: .; size: few; length: 14; CDR3: CASTESGLSYGYTF; DNA: TGCGCCAGCACCGAGAGTGGACTCAGCTATGGCTACACCTTC
J: TRBJ2-1; V: TRBV7-2; D: .; size: few; length: 12; CDR3: CASSLILDEQFF; DNA: TGTGCCAGCAGCTTAATCCTAGATGAGCAGTTCTTC
J: TRBJ1-1; V: TRBV6-1; D: TRBD1; size: .; length: 12; CDR3: CASSWDRGEAFF; DNA: TGTGCCAGCAGTTGGGACAGGGGTGAAGCTTTCTTT
J: TRBJ1-3; V: TRBV6-5; D: .; size: .; length: 12; CDR3: CASTTTGNTIYF; DNA: TGTGCCAGCACCACTACAGGAAACACCATATATTTT
J: TRBJ2-2; V: TRBV6-5; D: .; size: .; length: 15; CDR3: CASSSPGGNTGELFF; DNA: TGTGCCAGCAGTTCCCCCGGGGGGAACACCGGGGAGCTGTTTTTT
J: TRBJ2-2; V: TRBV5-1; D: .; size: .; length: 14; CDR3: CASSLTSSDGELFF; DNA: TGCGCCAGCAGCTTGACTAGTTCCGACGGGGAGCTGTTTTTT
J: TRBJ2-3; V: TRBV7-9; D: TRBD1; size: few; length: 15; CDR3: CASSLRTGDTDTQYF; DNA: TGTGCCAGCAGCTTACGGACAGGCGACACAGATACGCAGTATTTT
J: TRBJ1-2; V: TRBV5-1; D: .; size: .; length: 15; CDR3: CASSLEPTGRGGYTF; DNA: TGCGCCAGCAGCTTGGAGCCGACAGGTCGGGGAGGCTACACCTTC
J: TRBJ2-5; V: TRBV6-1; D: .; size: few; length: 14; CDR3: CASRGGTYRETQYF; DNA: TGTGCCAGCAGGGGAGGCACCTATCGAGAGACCCAGTACTTC
J: TRBJ2-3; V: TRBV5-1; D: .; size: few; length: 16; CDR3: CASSLETPLLTDTQYF; DNA: TGCGCCAGCAGCTTGGAAACCCCACTTCTCACAGATACGCAGTATTTT
J: TRBJ2-3; V: TRBV5-6; D: .; size: few; length: 16; CDR3: CASSLARADYTDTQYF; DNA: TGTGCCAGCAGCTTGGCCAGGGCGGATTACACAGATACGCAGTATTTT
J: TRBJ1-5; V: TRBV28; D: TRBD1; size: few; length: 15; CDR3: CASSLPGQAVGPQHF; DNA: TGTGCCAGCAGTTTACCCGGACAGGCAGTGGGCCCCCAGCATTTT
J: TRBJ1-4; V: TRBV9; D: TRBD1; size: few; length: 15; CDR3: CASSANRGWNEKLFF; DNA: TGTGCCAGCAGCGCCAACAGGGGGTGGAATGAAAAACTGTTTTTT
J: TRBJ1-6; V: TRBV5-6; D: .; size: .; length: 15; CDR3: CASSLRSSYNSPLHF; DNA: TGTGCCAGCAGCTTGAGGAGCTCCTATAATTCACCCCTCCACTTT
J: TRBJ1-2; V: TRBV9; D: .; size: .; length: 14; CDR3: CASSVALSGGGYTF; DNA: TGTGCCAGCAGCGTAGCTTTGTCGGGGGGTGGCTACACCTTC
J: TRBJ2-2; V: TRBV21-1; D: .; size: few; length: 16; CDR3: CASSKGGPMNTGELFF; DNA: TGTGCCAGCAGCAAAGGGGGGCCGATGAACACCGGGGAGCTGTTTTTT
J: TRBJ2-3; V: TRBV19; D: .; size: .; length: 15; CDR3: CAISPGVSPTDTQYF; DNA: TGTGCCATCTCCCCGGGGGTTTCCCCCACAGATACGCAGTATTTT
J: TRBJ2-2; V: TRBV12-5; D: .; size: .; length: 15; CDR3: CASGWGQGVTGELFF; DNA: TGTGCTAGTGGTTGGGGCCAGGGTGTCACCGGGGAGCTGTTTTTT
J: TRBJ2-1; V: TRBV5-1; D: TRBD2; size: .; length: 17; CDR3: CASSSGLAGSSYNEQFF; DNA: TGCGCCAGCAGCTCGGGACTAGCGGGGAGCTCCTACAATGAGCAGTTCTTC
J: TRBJ1-6; V: TRBV4-2; D: TRBD1; size: few; length: 16; CDR3: CASRQQVGQDNSPLHF; DNA: TGTGCCAGCAGACAACAGGTGGGACAGGATAATTCACCCCTCCACTTT
J: TRBJ1-4; V: TRBV9; D: .; size: few; length: 15; CDR3: CASSVAWGVNEKLFF; DNA: TGTGCCAGCAGCGTAGCATGGGGAGTTAATGAAAAACTGTTTTTT
J: TRBJ2-7; V: TRBV6-5; D: TRBD1; size: few; length: 14; CDR3: CASSDGTGNYEQYF; DNA: TGTGCCAGCAGTGACGGGACAGGGAACTACGAGCAGTACTTC
J: TRBJ1-6; V: TRBV6-5; D: .; size: .; length: 13; CDR3: CASGRTYNSPLHF; DNA: TGTGCCAGCGGCCGCACCTATAATTCACCCCTCCACTTT
J: TRBJ1-4; V: TRBV20-1; D: .; size: few; length: 11; CDR3: CSARSGEKLFF; DNA: TGCAGTGCGCGGAGTGGGGAAAAACTGTTTTTT
J: TRBJ2-3; V: TRBV6-1; D: .; size: .; length: 12; CDR3: CASSAALNTQYF; DNA: TGTGCCAGCAGCGCCGCCCTAAATACGCAGTATTTT
J: TRBJ1-1; V: TRBV19; D: .; size: few; length: 13; CDR3: CASSSETNTEAFF; DNA: TGTGCCAGTAGTTCTGAAACTAACACTGAAGCTTTCTTT
J: TRBJ1-3; V: TRBV30; D: TRBD1; size: few; length: 16; CDR3: CAGILGGPGPGNTIYF; DNA: TGTGCCGGGATCCTAGGGGGCCCCGGACCTGGAAACACCATATATTTT
J: TRBJ2-6; V: TRBV7-2; D: .; size: few; length: 20; CDR3: CASSLAKGRQSLAGANVLTF; DNA: TGTGCCAGCAGCTTAGCGAAGGGTCGACAGTCCCTAGCTGGGGCCAACGTCCTGACTTTC
J: TRBJ1-5; V: TRBV6-4; D: .; size: few; length: 15; CDR3: CASSDGQGFRQPQHF; DNA: TGTGCCAGCAGTGACGGGCAGGGCTTTAGGCAGCCCCAGCATTTT
J: TRBJ2-3; V: TRBV5-1; D: TRBD2; size: .; length: 15; CDR3: CASSRAGAGGDTQYF; DNA: TGCGCCAGCAGCAGGGCGGGAGCCGGGGGAGATACGCAGTATTTT
J: TRBJ1-1; V: TRBV6-5; D: .; size: .; length: 13; CDR3: CASMYSLNTEAFF; DNA: TGTGCCAGCATGTACAGTTTGAACACTGAAGCTTTCTTT
J: TRBJ1-5; V: TRBV7-9; D: TRBD1; size: few; length: 15; CDR3: CASSPGTGVSQPQHF; DNA: TGTGCCAGCAGCCCAGGGACAGGGGTTTCTCAGCCCCAGCATTTT
J: TRBJ1-2; V: TRBV5-1; D: .; size: few; length: 15; CDR3: CASSLSPEVGSGYTF; DNA: TGCGCCAGCAGCTTGTCTCCGGAGGTCGGCTCTGGCTACACCTTC
J: TRBJ2-5; V: TRBV28; D: TRBD2; size: .; length: 15; CDR3: CASRSPLGLAQTQYF; DNA: TGTGCCAGCAGGTCACCACTCGGACTAGCGCAGACCCAGTACTTC
J: TRBJ1-2; V: TRBV5-6; D: .; size: few; length: 16; CDR3: CASSSHLERRGYGYTF; DNA: TGTGCCAGCAGCTCCCACCTGGAGCGTAGGGGATATGGCTACACCTTC
J: TRBJ1-4; V: TRBV28; D: TRBD1; size: .; length: 13; CDR3: CASSPTGGEKLFF; DNA: TGTGCCAGCAGTCCCACAGGGGGAGAAAAACTGTTTTTT
J: TRBJ1-1; V: TRBV7-9; D: .; size: .; length: 12; CDR3: CASSLGVGRAFF; DNA: TGTGCCAGCAGCTTAGGAGTGGGGCGAGCTTTCTTT